Each of the 13 T cell receptor beta chains below was sequenced from the same sample in a study of neoadjuvant nivolumab and ipilimumab in lung cancer. Produced via immunoSEQ multiplex PCR; TCRdb's table is partial and in-frame only. The sample includes 25,000 to 30,000 clones, roughly 76% of them seen just once. The sample consisted of tumor tissue, taken after neoadjuvant nivolumab, alone or with ipilimumab, at or shortly before surgery. The receptor set was obtained from an adult with non-small cell lung cancer.

The genes are TRBV30 and TRBJ1-6; D remains ambiguous. This CDR3 comprises 16 residues. Trimming removed 3 bases at V and 7 bases at J, with 19 bases between. CDR1 is GTSNPN, CDR2 SVGIG, per germline (reference sequence). The chain's CDR3 is CAWSRPKGSVNSPLHF. The CDR3 DNA sequence: TGTGCCTGGAGCCGGCCCAAGGGTTCTGTCAATTCACCCCTCCACTTT.

This clone was seen a handful of times. The chain is built from TRBV2 and TRBJ1-5; 11 nucleotides agree with TRBD1. The germline gives CDR1 SNHLY, CDR2 FYNNEI. The CDR3 length is 15 residues. J lost 2 bases, V lost 3 bases, and 0 bases had no gene match. CDR3 in DNA: TGTGCCAGCAGTGAGGGACAGGGGGGCAATCAGCCCCAGCATTTT. It specifies CASSEGQGGNQPQHF.

This clone was seen more than once but under ten times. The chain has TRBV30 and TRBJ2-2; 8 bases line up with TRBD1. Germline V gene sequence: CDR1 GTSNPN, CDR2 SVGIG (reference sequence). The CDR3 is made up of 15 amino acids. J was trimmed by 6 bases and V by 0 bases; bases with no gene match: 6. The CDR3 sequence: CAWSVFPDRAGELFF. CDR3 nucleotide sequence: TGTGCCTGGAGTGTATTCCCGGACAGGGCCGGGGAGCTGTTTTTT.

The chain is built from TRBV15 and TRBJ1-5; D is undetermined. This CDR3 spans 13 amino acids. CDR1 LNHNV and CDR2 YYDKDF come from the germline V gene (reference sequence). The V end was cut by 1 base, the J end by 10 bases, with 11 bases between. The CDR3 nucleotides are TGTGCCACCAGCAGAGTGGACGGGCCACCCCAGCATTTT. Encoded protein: CATSRVDGPPQHF.

This sequence joins TRBV7-9 and TRBJ1-3, with TRBD1 matching 9 bases. The CDR3 spans 14 residues. Trimming removed 6 bases from V and 4 bases from J; junction bases left unmatched: 4. CDR1 is SEHNR, CDR2 FQNEAQ, per germline (reference sequence). Here the CDR3 reads CASRSDRGGNTIYF. The CDR3, as DNA: TGTGCCAGCAGATCGGACAGGGGAGGAAACACCATATATTTT.

The chain is built from TRBV30 and TRBJ1-4; TRBD1 matches 8 bases. The V gene's germline CDR1 is GTSNPN and CDR2 SVGIG (reference sequence). This CDR3 spans 15 amino acids. The V and J ends lost 3 bases and 7 bases, in that order; junction bases with no gene match: 10. The CDR3 region is CAWSERQGWGEKLFF. The CDR3 region has the DNA TGTGCCTGGAGCGAACGACAGGGGTGGGGTGAAAAACTGTTTTTT.

The chain uses TRBV5-4 and TRBJ2-1; TRBD2 matches at 11 bases. The CDR3 loop spans 17 amino acids. Germline V CDR1 and CDR2: SGHNT, YYREEE (reference sequence). V lost 0 bases and J lost 4; bases outside the gene matches: 6. This CDR3 reads CASSLVLLAGAYNEQFF. Written as DNA, the CDR3 is TGTGCCAGCAGCTTGGTACTACTAGCGGGGGCGTACAATGAGCAGTTCTTC.

This chain links TRBV7-2 with TRBJ2-7, with D uncertain. V shed 1 base and J shed 6 bases, with 13 bases lying between them. CDR3 size: 14 residues. From germline, CDR1 is SGHTA and CDR2 FQGNSA. The CDR3 spells CASSLDIVVAEQYF. CDR3 nucleotide sequence: TGTGCCAGCAGCTTAGATATCGTAGTAGCCGAGCAGTACTTC.

With respect to this clone: Compared with germline, one end of the junction differs, possibly owing to a read error. The chain couples TRBV7-7 to TRBJ2-7; 11 bases map to TRBD1. This CDR3 spans 16 amino acids. Germline V gene sequence: CDR1 SSHAT, CDR2 FNYEAQ (reference sequence). The CDR3 nucleotides read TGTGCTAGCAGCTTTCAAAAGGGACAGGGGGCCTACGAGCAGTACTTC. Translating it yields CASSFQKGQGAYEQYF.

The CDR3 region is CAGRHRGAGEQYF. In DNA, the CDR3 is TGTGCCGGCAGACACAGGGGAGCAGGGGAGCAGTACTTC. The chain has TRBV30 and TRBJ2-7, with 7 bases matching TRBD1. V shed 8 bases and J 7 bases; nucleotides not matched to a gene: 14. The CDR3 extends over 13 amino acids. Germline V lookup: CDR1 GTSNPN, CDR2 SVGIG (reference sequence).

The genes are TRBV29-1 and TRBJ2-1; D is uncertain. CDR1 and CDR2 (germline): SQVTM, ANQGSEA. The V gene lost 4 bases and the J gene lost 2 bases, with 12 bases spanning the gap. The CDR3 is 14 amino acids. Here the CDR3 DNA reads TGCAGCGTTGGAGACCACCTCCCCTACAATGAGCAGTTCTTC. Amino acid sequence: CSVGDHLPYNEQFF.

The chain joins TRBV11-3 to TRBJ1-1; TRBD1 might be the D (5 bases). The CDR3 is 13 amino acids. Trimming shortened V by 10 bases and J by 3 bases, and 15 bases separated the two germline ends. Germline CDR1 SGHNT, CDR2 YENEEA. CDR3 residues: CAKLGAEHTEAFF. For the CDR3, the DNA is TGTGCCAAACTTGGGGCGGAACACACTGAAGCTTTCTTT.

This chain joins TRBV4-2 and TRBJ1-2; D call uncertain. Germline V gene data show CDR1 as LGHNA and CDR2 as YNFKEQ. The CDR3 runs to 14 residues. V was trimmed by 0 bases and J by 4 bases, leaving 9 bases between them. The CDR3 nucleotides are TGTGCCAGCAGCCAAGACACCCTGGCCTATGGCTACACCTTC. Translated: CASSQDTLAYGYTF.